This TCR beta chain was profiled in a study of Ad26.COV2.S vaccination and SARS-CoV-2 variants. Study context: Donor allocation was to the COV1001 Ad26.COV2.S trial arm. Notes on the study in general: Ad26.COV2.S recipients had broader spike-specific TCRs (P = 0.0014).

Treatment described: around 19 received Ad26.COV2.S at low or high dose, single or two shots; five or six received placebo; per-sample allocation not given. Sampling took place 63 days after the first vaccine or placebo injection. An 18-55-year-old adult in Boston served as donor. Sequencing used immunoSEQ multiplex PCR; TCRdb keeps in-frame clones, though not all of them. The repertoire consists of a few hundred thousand clones, with around 90% occurring once and the leading ten covering roughly 3.2%. The CDR3 is 14 amino acids. After removal of 2 bases from V and 8 bases from J, the junction contained 7 bases not matched to a gene. Germline assignment: CDR1 SGDLS and CDR2 YYNGEE. For this clone: What it binds is not known.

This sample comprised peripheral blood, obtained in a trial of Ad26.COV2.S vaccine versus placebo. This sequence originates from a person aged 18-65 years who received the Ad26.COV2.S COVID-19 vaccine or a placebo. V is TRBV9 and J is TRBJ1-2; TRBD1 aligns across 9 bases. CDR3 coding DNA: TGTGCCAGCAGCGTCGGACAGGGGCCGTGGGGCTACACCTTC. This encodes CASSVGQGPWGYTF. The complete variable domain, with remaining parts taken from reference TRBV9 and TRBJ1-2, reads DSGVTQTPKHLITATGQRVTLRCSPRSGDLSVYWYQQSLDQGLQFLIQYYNGEERAKGNILERFSAQQFPDLHSELNLSSLELGDSALYFCASSVGQGPWGYTFGSGTRLTVV.